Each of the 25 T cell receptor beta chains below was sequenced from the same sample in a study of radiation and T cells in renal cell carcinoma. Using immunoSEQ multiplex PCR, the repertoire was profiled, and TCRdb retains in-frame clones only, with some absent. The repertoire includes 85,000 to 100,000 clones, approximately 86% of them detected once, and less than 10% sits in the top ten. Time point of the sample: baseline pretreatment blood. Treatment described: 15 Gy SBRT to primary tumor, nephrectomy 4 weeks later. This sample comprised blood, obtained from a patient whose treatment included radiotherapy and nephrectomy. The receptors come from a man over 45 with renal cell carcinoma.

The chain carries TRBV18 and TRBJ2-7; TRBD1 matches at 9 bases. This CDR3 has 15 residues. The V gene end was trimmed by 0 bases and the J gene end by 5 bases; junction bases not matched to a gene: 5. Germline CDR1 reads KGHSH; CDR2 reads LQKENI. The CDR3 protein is CASSPPGTGLNEQYF. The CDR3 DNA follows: TGTGCCAGCTCACCACCCGGGACAGGGCTCAACGAGCAGTACTTC.

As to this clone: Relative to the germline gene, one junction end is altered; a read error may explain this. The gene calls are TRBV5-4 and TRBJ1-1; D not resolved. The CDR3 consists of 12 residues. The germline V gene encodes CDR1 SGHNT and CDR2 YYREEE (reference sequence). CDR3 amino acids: CASSLEAYEASF. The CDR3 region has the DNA TGTGCCAGCAGCTTGGAAGCATATGAAGCTTCCTTT.

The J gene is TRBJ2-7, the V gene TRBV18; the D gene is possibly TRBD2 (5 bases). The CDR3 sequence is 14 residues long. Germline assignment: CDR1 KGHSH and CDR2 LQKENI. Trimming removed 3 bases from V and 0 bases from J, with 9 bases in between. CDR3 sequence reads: CASSPWESSYEQYF. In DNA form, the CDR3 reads TGTGCCAGCTCACCTTGGGAGAGCTCCTACGAGCAGTACTTC.

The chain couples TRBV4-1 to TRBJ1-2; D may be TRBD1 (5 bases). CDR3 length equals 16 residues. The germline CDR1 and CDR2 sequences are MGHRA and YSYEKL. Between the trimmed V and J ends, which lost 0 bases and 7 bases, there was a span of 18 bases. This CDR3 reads CASSQDFPAYGTGYTF. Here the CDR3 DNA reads TGCGCCAGCAGCCAAGATTTCCCGGCCTACGGGACTGGCTACACCTTC.

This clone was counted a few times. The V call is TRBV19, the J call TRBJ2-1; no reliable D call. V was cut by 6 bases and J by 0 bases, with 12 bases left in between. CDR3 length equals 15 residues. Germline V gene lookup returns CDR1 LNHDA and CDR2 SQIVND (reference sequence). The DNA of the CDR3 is TGTGCCAGTAGATTCAGCGCTAGCTCCTACAATGAGCAGTTCTTC. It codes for CASRFSASSYNEQFF.

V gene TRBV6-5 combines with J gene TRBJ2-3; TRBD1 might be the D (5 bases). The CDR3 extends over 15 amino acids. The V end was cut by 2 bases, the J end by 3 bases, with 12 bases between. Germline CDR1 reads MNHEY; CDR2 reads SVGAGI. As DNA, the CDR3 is TGTGCCAGCAGTTACGGTGCAGGGCGGACAGATACGCAGTATTTT. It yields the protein CASSYGAGRTDTQYF.

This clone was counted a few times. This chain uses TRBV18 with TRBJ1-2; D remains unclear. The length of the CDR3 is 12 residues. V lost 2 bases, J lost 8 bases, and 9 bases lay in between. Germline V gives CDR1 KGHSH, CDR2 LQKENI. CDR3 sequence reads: CASSPEIGGYTF. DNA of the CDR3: TGTGCCAGCTCACCAGAGATCGGGGGCTACACCTTC. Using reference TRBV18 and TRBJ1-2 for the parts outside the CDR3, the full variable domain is NAGVMQNPRHLVRRRGQEARLRCSPMKGHSHVYWYRQLPEEGLKFMVYLQKENIIDESGMPKERFSAEFPKEGPSILRIQQVVRGDSAAYFCASSPEIGGYTFGSGTRLTVV.

The CDR3: CASSRTGSFDEQFF. CDR3 coding DNA: TGTGCCAGCAGCCGGACAGGATCGTTCGATGAGCAGTTCTTC. The chain combines TRBV7-9 with TRBJ2-1; 7 positions match TRBD1. V shed 5 bases, J shed 8 bases, and the junction held 9 bases outside the gene matches. This CDR3 contains 14 residues. Germline-derived CDR1 and CDR2 are SEHNR and FQNEAQ (reference sequence).

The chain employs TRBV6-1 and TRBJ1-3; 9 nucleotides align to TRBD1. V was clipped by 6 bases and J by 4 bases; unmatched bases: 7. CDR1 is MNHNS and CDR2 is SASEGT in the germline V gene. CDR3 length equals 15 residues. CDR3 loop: CASSEPGQGGNTIYF. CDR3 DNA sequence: TGTGCCAGCAGCGAGCCGGGACAGGGCGGAAACACCATATATTTT.

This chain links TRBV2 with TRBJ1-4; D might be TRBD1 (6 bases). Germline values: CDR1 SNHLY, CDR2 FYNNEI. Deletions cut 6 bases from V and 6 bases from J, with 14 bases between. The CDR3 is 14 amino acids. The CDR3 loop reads CASRYTGFDEKLFF. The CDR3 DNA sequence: TGTGCCAGCAGGTACACAGGGTTCGATGAAAAACTGTTTTTT.

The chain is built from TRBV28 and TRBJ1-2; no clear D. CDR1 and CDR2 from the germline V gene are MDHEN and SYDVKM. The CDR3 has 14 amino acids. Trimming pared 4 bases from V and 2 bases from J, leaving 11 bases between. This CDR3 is CASSSMTLNYGYTF. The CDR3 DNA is TGTGCCAGCAGTTCCATGACCTTAAACTATGGCTACACCTTC.

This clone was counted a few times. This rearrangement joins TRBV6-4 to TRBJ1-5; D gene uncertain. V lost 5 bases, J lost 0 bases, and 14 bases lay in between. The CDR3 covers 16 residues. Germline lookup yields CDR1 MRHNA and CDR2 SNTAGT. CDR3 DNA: TGTGCCAGCAGTCCCGACATCGACAATAGCAATCAGCCCCAGCATTTT. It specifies CASSPDIDNSNQPQHF.

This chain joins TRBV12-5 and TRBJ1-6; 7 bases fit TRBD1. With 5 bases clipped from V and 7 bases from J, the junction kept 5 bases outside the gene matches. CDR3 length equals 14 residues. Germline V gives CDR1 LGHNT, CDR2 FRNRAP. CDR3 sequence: CASGRGQLNSPLHF. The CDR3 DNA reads TGTGCTAGTGGTCGGGGACAGCTAAATTCACCCCTCCACTTT.

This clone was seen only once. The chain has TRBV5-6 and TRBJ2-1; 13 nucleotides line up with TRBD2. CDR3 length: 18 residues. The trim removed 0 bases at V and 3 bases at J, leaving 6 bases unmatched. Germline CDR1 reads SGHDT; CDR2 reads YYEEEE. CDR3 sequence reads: CASSLALAGGLLYNEQFF. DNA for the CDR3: TGTGCCAGCAGCTTGGCACTAGCGGGAGGGTTACTCTACAATGAGCAGTTCTTC.

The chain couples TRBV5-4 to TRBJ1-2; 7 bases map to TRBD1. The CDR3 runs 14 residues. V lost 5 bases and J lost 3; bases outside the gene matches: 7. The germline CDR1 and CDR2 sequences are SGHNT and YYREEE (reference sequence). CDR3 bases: TGTGCCAGCAGGCGAGGACAGGACCACTATGGCTACACCTTC. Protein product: CASRRGQDHYGYTF.

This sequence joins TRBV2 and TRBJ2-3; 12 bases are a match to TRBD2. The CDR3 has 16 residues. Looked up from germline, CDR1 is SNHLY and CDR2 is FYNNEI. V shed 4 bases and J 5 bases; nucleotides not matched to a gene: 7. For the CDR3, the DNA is TGTGCCAGCAGTGTTGGACTAGCGGGGATCTTAGATACGCAGTATTTT. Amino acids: CASSVGLAGILDTQYF.

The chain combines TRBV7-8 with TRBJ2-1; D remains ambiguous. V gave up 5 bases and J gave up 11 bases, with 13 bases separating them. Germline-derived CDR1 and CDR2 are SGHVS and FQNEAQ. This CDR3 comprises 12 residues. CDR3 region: CASSPRLIKQFF. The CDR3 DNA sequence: TGTGCCAGCAGCCCGCGACTCATTAAGCAGTTCTTC. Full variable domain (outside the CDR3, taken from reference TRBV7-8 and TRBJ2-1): GAGVSQSPRYKVAKRGQDVALRCDPISGHVSLFWYQQALGQGPEFLTYFQNEAQLDKSGLPSDRFFAERPEGSVSTLKIQRTQQEDSAVYLCASSPRLIKQFFGPGTRLTVL.

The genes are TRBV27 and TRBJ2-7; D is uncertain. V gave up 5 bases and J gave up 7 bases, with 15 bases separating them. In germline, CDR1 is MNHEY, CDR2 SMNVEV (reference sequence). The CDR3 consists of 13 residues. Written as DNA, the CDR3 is TGTGCCAGCAGTACCCCCCCAGCTGGAGAGCAGTACTTC. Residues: CASSTPPAGEQYF.

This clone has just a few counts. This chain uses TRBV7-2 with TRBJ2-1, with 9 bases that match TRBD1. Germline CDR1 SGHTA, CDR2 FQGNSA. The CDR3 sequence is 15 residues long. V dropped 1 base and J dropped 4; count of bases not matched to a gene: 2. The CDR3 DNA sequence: TGTGCCAGCAGCTTAGGACAGGGGGAGTACAATGAGCAGTTCTTC. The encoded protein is CASSLGQGEYNEQFF.

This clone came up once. CDR3 sequence: CASSLRPARGEDEQYF. In DNA, the CDR3 is TGCGCCAGCAGTTTGCGACCCGCCCGGGGGGAGGACGAGCAGTACTTC. The rearrangement joins TRBV5-1 to TRBJ2-7, with 7 bases lining up with TRBD2. CDR3 length equals 16 residues. CDR1 and CDR2 (germline): SGHRS, YFSETQ. V was clipped by 5 bases and J by 5 bases; unmatched bases: 16. Full variable domain (remainder filled in from reference TRBV5-1 and TRBJ2-7): KAGVTQTPRYLIKTRGQQVTLSCSPISGHRSVSWYQQTPGQGLQFLFEYFSETQRNKGNFPGRFSGRQFSNSRSEMNVSTLELGDSALYLCASSLRPARGEDEQYFGPGTRLTVT.

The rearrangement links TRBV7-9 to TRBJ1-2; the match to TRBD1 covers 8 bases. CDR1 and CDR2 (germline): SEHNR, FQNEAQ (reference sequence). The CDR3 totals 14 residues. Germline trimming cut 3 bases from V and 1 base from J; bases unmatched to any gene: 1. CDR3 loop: CASSFTGGNYGYTF. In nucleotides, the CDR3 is TGTGCCAGCAGCTTCACAGGGGGTAACTATGGCTACACCTTC.

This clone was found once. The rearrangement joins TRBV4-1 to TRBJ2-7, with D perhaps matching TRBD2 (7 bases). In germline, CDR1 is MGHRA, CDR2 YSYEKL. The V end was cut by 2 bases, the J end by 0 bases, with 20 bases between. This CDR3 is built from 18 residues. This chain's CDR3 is CASSQINGEGTRSYEQYF. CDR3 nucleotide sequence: TGCGCCAGCAGCCAAATTAACGGGGAGGGGACACGCTCCTACGAGCAGTACTTC.

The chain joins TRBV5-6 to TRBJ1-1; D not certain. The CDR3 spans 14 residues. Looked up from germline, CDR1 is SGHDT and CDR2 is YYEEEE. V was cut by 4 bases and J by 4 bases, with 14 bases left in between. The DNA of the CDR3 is TGTGCCAGCAGCAATATAGAGAGGGTCACTGAAGCTTTCTTT. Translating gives CASSNIERVTEAFF.

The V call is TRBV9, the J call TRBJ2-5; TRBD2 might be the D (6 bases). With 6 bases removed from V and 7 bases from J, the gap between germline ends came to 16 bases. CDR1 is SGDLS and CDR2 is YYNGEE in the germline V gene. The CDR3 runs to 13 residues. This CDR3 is CASTAGPEGTQYF. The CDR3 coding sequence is TGTGCCAGCACCGCTGGGCCGGAGGGGACCCAGTACTTC.

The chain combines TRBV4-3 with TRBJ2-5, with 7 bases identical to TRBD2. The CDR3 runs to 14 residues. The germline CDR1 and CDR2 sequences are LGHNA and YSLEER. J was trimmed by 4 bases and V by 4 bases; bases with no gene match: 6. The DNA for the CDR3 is TGCGCCAGCAGCCGCCGACTAGCACGAGAGACCCAGTACTTC. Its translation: CASSRRLARETQYF.